These T cell receptor beta chains were read from a single sample in a study of T-cell reconstitution after alpha-beta-depleted transplantation in children. Each CDR3 protein is one row after TCRdb ran MiXCR on the PCR reads. The sample consists of about 610,000 distinct CDR3 sequences, 27% of them appearing once. The input for sequencing was PBMCs, taken before TCRalphabeta/CD19-depleted stem cell transplant. The receptors derive from a boy younger than two with Wiskott-Aldrich syndrome, due to receive a stem cell transplant. Each CDR3 is given with its conserved first and last residue. A D gene is named only where the DNA matches it firmly. Size values are once, few and many counts, or a class for expanded clones, and some rows have none.

size	V	J	D	CDR3	DNA
.	TRBV5-1	TRBJ2-5	TRBD1	CASSGTVMMGETQYF	TGCGCCAGCAGCGGGACAGTCATGATGGGAGAGACCCAGTACTTC
.	TRBV10-3	TRBJ2-3	.	CAISEMGPLTDTQYF	TGTGCCATCAGTGAGATGGGGCCCCTCACAGATACGCAGTATTTT
few	TRBV5-1	TRBJ1-1	.	CASSLRYGANTEAFF	TGCGCCAGCAGCTTGAGGTACGGGGCGAACACTGAAGCTTTCTTT
few	TRBV12-3/TRBV12-4	TRBJ1-1	TRBD1	CASSLEQGITEAFF	TGTGCCAGCAGTTTAGAACAGGGGATCACTGAAGCTTTCTTT
few	TRBV28	TRBJ2-7	.	CASSFERRQGSHEQYF	TGTGCCAGCAGTTTCGAACGGCGGCAGGGCTCCCACGAGCAGTACTTC
few	TRBV7-2	TRBJ2-1	TRBD2	CASSPSGYYNEQFF	TGTGCCAGCAGCCCTAGCGGCTACTACAATGAGCAGTTCTTC
few	TRBV28	TRBJ2-2	.	CASLASGLRTGELFF	TGTGCCAGCTTGGCATCAGGGCTGCGAACCGGGGAGCTGTTTTTT
.	TRBV27	TRBJ2-2	.	CASSLLGGGNGELFF	TGTGCCAGCAGTTTATTAGGGGGAGGCAACGGGGAGCTGTTTTTT
.	TRBV5-1	TRBJ2-7	TRBD1	CASSLQGASYEQYF	TGCGCCAGCAGCTTACAGGGGGCGTCTTACGAGCAGTACTTC
.	TRBV30	TRBJ2-1	TRBD2	CAWSGGLAGASHEQFF	TGTGCCTGGAGTGGGGGACTAGCGGGAGCGTCGCATGAGCAGTTCTTC
.	TRBV12-3/TRBV12-4	TRBJ2-5	.	CASSFGGLETQYF	TGTGCCAGCAGTTTTGGGGGGCTAGAGACCCAGTACTTC
.	TRBV5-1	TRBJ2-7	.	CASSLVGEYEQYF	TGCGCCAGCAGCTTGGTGGGGGAATACGAGCAGTACTTC
many	TRBV5-5	TRBJ2-7	TRBD1	CASSLRDRAGAYEQYF	TGTGCCAGCAGCCTCCGGGACAGGGCCGGGGCCTACGAGCAGTACTTC
few	TRBV10-3	TRBJ2-2	.	CAIGTHANTGELFF	TGTGCCATCGGGACACACGCGAACACCGGGGAGCTGTTTTTT
.	TRBV6-1	TRBJ2-5	.	CASKNNLGYQETQYF	TGTGCCAGCAAAAATAACCTAGGGTACCAAGAGACCCAGTACTTC
.	TRBV5-1	TRBJ2-7	.	CASSLAGLAGHEQYF	TGCGCCAGCAGCTTGGCGGGTCTAGCAGGCCACGAGCAGTACTTC
few	TRBV6-2/TRBV6-3	TRBJ2-7	TRBD2	CASNSLSGRTYEQYF	TGTGCCAGCAATTCTCTTAGCGGGAGGACCTACGAGCAGTACTTC
few	TRBV9	TRBJ2-3	.	CASSVFTGSDTQYF	TGTGCCAGCAGCGTATTTACGGGATCAGATACGCAGTATTTT
few	TRBV12-3/TRBV12-4	TRBJ2-1	.	CASSLGVRGDNEQFF	TGTGCCAGCAGTTTAGGAGTGAGGGGGGACAATGAGCAGTTCTTC
once	TRBV6-1	TRBJ1-6	.	CAAKDPGVYNSPLHF	TGTGCCGCAAAGGATCCGGGAGTGTATAATTCACCCCTCCACTTT
few	TRBV12-3/TRBV12-4	TRBJ1-6	.	CASSYRVSPLHF	TGTGCCAGCAGTTACAGGGTTTCACCCCTCCACTTT
few	TRBV10-3	TRBJ2-7	.	CAISELPTYEQYF	TGTGCCATCAGTGAGCTTCCGACCTACGAGCAGTACTTC
few	TRBV7-2	TRBJ2-7	.	CASSLGGKVHEQYF	TGTGCCAGCAGCTTAGGCGGGAAGGTCCACGAGCAGTACTTC
.	TRBV5-1	TRBJ2-1	TRBD2	CASSLGGRARIFF	TGCGCCAGCAGCTTGGGTGGGAGGGCAAGGATCTTCTTC
.	TRBV20-1	TRBJ2-3	TRBD2	CSAGTGTRSPDTQYF	TGCAGTGCCGGTACCGGGACTAGGAGTCCCGATACGCAGTATTTT
.	TRBV4-1	TRBJ1-2	TRBD1	CASSQGMAGGYGYTF	TGCGCCAGCAGCCAAGGAATGGCAGGGGGATATGGCTACACCTTC
.	TRBV7-2	TRBJ2-1	TRBD2	CASRLGLAVGYEQFF	TGTGCCAGCAGGCTGGGACTAGCGGTTGGCTATGAGCAGTTCTTC
.	TRBV29-1	TRBJ1-1	.	CSVEADGYTEAFF	TGCAGCGTTGAAGCGGACGGATACACTGAAGCTTTCTTT
.	TRBV5-1	TRBJ2-5	TRBD1	CASSLRQGEETQYF	TGCGCCAGCAGCTTACGACAGGGGGAAGAGACCCAGTACTTC
few	TRBV7-3	TRBJ2-1	.	CASSLTSAGYNEQFF	TGTGCCAGCAGCTTAACTAGCGCAGGGTACAATGAGCAGTTCTTC